This T cell receptor (beta chain) appears in the sequencing data of a study of T cell responses to AZD1222 COVID-19 vaccine. TCRdb's copy holds only in-frame clones and misses some; the assay was immunoSEQ multiplex PCR. Seen here are about 48,000 clones, 80% to 90% observed once, and the top ten hold around 7.3%. Points on this clone: Its target is not known.

Study-wide findings and caveats: Just a handful of AZD1222 recipients tested seropositive at baseline.

V shed 2 bases, J shed 6 bases, and the junction held 9 bases outside the gene matches. The CDR3 totals 16 residues. The germline gives CDR1 MNHEY, CDR2 SVGEGT. Sequences were derived from peripheral blood, sampled 28 days after the second AZD1222 dose. The TCR sequence derives from an adult who received the AZD1222 COVID-19 vaccine. The chain combines TRBV6-2 or TRBV6-3 with TRBJ2-2, with 7 bases that match TRBD2. The CDR3 sequence: CASSYPGLGGAGELFF. In DNA form, the CDR3 reads TGTGCCAGCAGTTACCCTGGACTAGGCGGGGCCGGGGAGCTGTTTTTT.